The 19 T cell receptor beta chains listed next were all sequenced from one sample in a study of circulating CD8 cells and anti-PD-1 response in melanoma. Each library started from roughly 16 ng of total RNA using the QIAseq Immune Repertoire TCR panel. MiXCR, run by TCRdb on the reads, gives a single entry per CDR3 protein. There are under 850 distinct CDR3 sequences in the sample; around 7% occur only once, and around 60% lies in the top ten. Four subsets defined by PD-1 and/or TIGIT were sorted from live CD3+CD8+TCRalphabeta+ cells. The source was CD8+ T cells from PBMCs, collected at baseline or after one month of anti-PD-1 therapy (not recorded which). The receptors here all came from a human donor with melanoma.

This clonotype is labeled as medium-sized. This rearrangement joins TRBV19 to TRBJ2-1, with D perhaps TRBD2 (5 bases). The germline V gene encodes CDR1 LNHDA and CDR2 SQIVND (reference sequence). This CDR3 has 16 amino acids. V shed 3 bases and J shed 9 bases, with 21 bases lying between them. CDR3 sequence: CASSIWLGQLAREQFF. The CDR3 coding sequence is TGTGCCAGTAGTATTTGGTTAGGGCAGTTAGCGCGTGAGCAGTTCTTC.

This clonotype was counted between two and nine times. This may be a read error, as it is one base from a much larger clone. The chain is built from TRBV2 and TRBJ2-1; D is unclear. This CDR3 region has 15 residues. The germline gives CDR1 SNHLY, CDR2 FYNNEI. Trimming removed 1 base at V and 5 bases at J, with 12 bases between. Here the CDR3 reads CASSEVVPQHNEQFF. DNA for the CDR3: TGTGCCAGCAGTGAAGTTGTCCCTCAGCACAATGAGCAGTTCTTC.

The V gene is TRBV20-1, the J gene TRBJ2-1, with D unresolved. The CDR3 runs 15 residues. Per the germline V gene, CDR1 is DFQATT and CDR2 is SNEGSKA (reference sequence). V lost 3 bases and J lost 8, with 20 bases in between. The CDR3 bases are TGCAGTGCTAGCGGGTCCTTTACTCCTGGCGATGAGCAGTTCTTC. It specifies CSASGSFTPGDEQFF.

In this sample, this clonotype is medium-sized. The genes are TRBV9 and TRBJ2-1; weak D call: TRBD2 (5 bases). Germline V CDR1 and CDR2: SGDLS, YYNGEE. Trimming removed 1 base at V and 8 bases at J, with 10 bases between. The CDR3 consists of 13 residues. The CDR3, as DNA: TGTGCCAGCAGCGTATCGGGGTCCTATGAGCAGTTCTTC. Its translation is CASSVSGSYEQFF.

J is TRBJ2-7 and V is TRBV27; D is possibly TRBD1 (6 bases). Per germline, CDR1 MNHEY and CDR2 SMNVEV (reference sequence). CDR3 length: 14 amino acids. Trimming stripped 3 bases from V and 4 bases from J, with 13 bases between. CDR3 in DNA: TGTGCCAGCAGTTTTTGGGGGCGGCGATACGAGCAGTACTTC. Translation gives CASSFWGRRYEQYF.

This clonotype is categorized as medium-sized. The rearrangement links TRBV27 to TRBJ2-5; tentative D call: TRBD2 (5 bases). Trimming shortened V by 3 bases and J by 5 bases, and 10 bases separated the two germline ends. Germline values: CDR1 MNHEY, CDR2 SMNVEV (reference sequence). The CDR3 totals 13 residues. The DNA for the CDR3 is TGTGCCAGCAGTTTGACGGGGTTGGAGACCCAGTACTTC. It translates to CASSLTGLETQYF.

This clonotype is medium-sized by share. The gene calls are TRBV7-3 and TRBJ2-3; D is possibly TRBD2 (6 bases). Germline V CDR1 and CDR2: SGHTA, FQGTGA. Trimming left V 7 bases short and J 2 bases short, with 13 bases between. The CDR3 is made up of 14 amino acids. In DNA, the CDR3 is TGTGCCAGCACTAGGGGAGGACCCACAGATACGCAGTATTTT. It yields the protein CASTRGGPTDTQYF.

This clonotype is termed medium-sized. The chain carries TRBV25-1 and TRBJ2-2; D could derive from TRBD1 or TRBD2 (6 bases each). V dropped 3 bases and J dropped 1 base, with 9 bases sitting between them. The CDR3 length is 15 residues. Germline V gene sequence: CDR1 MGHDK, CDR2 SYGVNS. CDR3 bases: TGTGCCAGCAGTGACGGGGGCCAGAACACCGGGGAGCTGTTTTTT. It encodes CASSDGGQNTGELFF.

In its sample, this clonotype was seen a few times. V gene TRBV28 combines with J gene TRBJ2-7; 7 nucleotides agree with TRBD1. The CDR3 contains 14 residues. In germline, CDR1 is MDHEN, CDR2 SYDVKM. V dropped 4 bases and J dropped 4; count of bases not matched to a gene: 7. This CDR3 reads CASSSPDRAYEQYF. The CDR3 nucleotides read TGTGCCAGCAGTTCCCCAGACAGGGCATACGAGCAGTACTTC.

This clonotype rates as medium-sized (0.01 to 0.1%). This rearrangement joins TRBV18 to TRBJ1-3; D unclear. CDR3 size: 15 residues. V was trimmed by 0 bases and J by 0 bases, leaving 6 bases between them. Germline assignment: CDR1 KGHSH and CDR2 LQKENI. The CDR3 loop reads CASSPPGGSGNTIYF. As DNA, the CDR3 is TGTGCCAGCTCACCACCAGGCGGCTCTGGAAACACCATATATTTT. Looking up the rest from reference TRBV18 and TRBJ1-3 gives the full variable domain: NAGVMQNPRHLVRRRGQEARLRCSPMKGHSHVYWYRQLPEEGLKFMVYLQKENIIDESGMPKERFSAEFPKEGPSILRIQQVVRGDSAAYFCASSPPGGSGNTIYFGEGSWLTVV.

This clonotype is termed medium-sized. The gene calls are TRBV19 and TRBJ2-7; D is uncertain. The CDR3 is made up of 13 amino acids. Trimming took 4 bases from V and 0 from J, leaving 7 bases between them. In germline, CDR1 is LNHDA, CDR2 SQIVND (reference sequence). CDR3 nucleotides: TGTGCCAGTAGTAACACCGGCTCCTACGAGCAGTACTTC. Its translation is CASSNTGSYEQYF.

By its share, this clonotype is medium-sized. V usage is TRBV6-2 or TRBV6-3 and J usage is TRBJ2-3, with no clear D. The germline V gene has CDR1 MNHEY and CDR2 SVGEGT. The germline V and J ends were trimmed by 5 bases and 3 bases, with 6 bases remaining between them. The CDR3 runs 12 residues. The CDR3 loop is CASSPTTDTQYF. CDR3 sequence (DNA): TGTGCCAGCAGTCCTACTACAGATACGCAGTATTTT.

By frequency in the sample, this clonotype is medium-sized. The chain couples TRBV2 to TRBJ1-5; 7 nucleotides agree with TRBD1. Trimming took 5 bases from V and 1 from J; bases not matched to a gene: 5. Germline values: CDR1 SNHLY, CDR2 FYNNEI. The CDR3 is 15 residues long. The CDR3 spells CASSNTGASNQPQHF. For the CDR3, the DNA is TGTGCCAGCAGTAATACAGGGGCAAGCAATCAGCCCCAGCATTTT.

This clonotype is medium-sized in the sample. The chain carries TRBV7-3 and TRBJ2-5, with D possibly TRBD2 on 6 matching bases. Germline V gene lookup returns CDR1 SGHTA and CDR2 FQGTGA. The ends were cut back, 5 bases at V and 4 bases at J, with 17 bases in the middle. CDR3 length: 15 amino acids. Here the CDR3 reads CASSATGTWGETQYF. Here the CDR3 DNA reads TGTGCCAGCAGCGCTACTGGGACTTGGGGAGAGACCCAGTACTTC.

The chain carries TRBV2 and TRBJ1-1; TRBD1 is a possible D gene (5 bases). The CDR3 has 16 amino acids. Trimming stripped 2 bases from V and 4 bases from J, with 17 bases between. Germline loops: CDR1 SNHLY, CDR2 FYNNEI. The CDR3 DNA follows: TGTGCCAGCAGTGAAAATATGGACATGGCTCCCACTGAAGCTTTCTTT. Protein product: CASSENMDMAPTEAFF.

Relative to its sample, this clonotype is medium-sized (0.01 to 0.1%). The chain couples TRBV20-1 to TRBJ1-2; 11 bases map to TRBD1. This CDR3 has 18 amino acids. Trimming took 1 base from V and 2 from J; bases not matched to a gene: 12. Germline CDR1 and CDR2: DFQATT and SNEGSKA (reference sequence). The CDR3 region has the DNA TGCAGTGCTAGAGTTGTATTGGGACAGGGGGGAAAGAACTATGGCTACACCTTC. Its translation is CSARVVLGQGGKNYGYTF.

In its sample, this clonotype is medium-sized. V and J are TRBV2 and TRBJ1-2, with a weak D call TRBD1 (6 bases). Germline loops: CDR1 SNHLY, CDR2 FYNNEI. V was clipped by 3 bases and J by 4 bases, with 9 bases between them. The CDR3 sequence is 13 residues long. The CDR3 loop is CASSDRTAYGYTF. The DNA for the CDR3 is TGTGCCAGCAGTGATCGGACAGCCTATGGCTACACCTTC.

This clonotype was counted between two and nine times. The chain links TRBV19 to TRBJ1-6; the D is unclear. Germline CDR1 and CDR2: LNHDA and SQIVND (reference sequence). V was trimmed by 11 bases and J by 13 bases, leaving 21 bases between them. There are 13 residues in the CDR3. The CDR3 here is CAAGPGPFKPLHF. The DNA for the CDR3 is TGTGCCGCCGGGCCAGGACCCTTTAAGCCCCTCCACTTT. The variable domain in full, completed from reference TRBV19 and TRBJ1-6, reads DGGITQSPKYLFRKEGQNVTLSCEQNLNHDAMYWYRQDPGQGLRLIYYSQIVNDFQKGDIAEGYSVSREKKESFPLTVTSAQKNPTAFYLCAAGPGPFKPLHFGNGTRLTVT.

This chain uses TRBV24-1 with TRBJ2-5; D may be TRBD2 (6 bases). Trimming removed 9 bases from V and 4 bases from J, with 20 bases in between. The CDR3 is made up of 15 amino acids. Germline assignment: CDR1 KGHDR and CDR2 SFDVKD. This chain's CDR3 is CATGGTFGVIETQYF. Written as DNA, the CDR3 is TGTGCCACCGGTGGGACTTTTGGGGTAATAGAGACCCAGTACTTC.